This paragraph covers one T cell receptor (beta chain) sequence. The record originates from a study of OX40 agonist ivuxolimab in advanced cancers. The table came from immunoSEQ multiplex PCR; TCRdb's copy has only in-frame clones and leaves some out. The table lists roughly 80,000 clones, more than 90% of them singletons. CDR1 is MGHRA, CDR2 YSYEKL, per germline. There are 16 residues in the CDR3. V was clipped by 1 base and J by 4 bases, with 15 bases between them. V usage is TRBV4-1 and J usage is TRBJ2-3; tentative D call: TRBD1 (6 bases). The TCR was taken from an adult with an advanced solid tumor such as melanoma, head and neck, liver or kidney cancer. The sample consisted of CD4+ or CD8+ T cells sorted from blood, taken in a trial of the OX40 agonist ivuxolimab. In nucleotides, the CDR3 is TGCGCCAGCAGCCAAGTAGACAGGTCAGGCGCAGATACGCAGTATTTT. Encoded protein: CASSQVDRSGADTQYF.